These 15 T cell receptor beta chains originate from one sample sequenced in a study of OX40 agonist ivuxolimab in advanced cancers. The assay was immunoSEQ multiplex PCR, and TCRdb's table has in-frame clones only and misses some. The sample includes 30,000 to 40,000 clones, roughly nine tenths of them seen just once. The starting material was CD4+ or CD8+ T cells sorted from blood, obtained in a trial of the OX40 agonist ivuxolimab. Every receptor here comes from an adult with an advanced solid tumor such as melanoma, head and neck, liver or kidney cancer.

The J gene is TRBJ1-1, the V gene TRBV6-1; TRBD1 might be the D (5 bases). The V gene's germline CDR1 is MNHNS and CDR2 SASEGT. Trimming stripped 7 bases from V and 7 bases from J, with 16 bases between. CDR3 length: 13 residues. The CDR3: CASIRVGELEAFF. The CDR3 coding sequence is TGTGCCAGCATCCGAGTGGGGGAGCTTGAAGCTTTCTTT.

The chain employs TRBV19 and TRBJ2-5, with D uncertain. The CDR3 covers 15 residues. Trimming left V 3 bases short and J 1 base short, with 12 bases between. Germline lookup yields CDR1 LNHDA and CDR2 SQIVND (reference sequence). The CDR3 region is CASSMGGRAQETQYF. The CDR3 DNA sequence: TGTGCCAGTAGTATGGGTGGTCGGGCCCAAGAGACCCAGTACTTC.

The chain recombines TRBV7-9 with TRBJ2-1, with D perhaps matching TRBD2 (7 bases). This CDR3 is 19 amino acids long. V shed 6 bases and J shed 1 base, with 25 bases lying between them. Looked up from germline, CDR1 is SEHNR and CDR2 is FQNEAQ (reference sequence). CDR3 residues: CASRDRGAEIGGSYNEQFF. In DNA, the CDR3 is TGTGCCAGCAGGGACCGGGGGGCGGAAATAGGAGGATCCTACAATGAGCAGTTCTTC.

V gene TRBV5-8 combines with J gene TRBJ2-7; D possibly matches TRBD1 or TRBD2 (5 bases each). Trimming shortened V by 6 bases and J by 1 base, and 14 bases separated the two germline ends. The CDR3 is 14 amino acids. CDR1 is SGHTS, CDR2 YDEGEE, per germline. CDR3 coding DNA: TGTGCCAGCACCCCCGGGACGCCTTCCTACGAGCAGTACTTC. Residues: CASTPGTPSYEQYF.

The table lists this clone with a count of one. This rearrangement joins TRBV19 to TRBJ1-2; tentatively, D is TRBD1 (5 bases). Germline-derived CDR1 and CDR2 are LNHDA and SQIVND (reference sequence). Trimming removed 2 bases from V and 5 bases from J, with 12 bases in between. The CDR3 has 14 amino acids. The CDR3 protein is CASSILGDSYGYTF. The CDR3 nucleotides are TGTGCCAGTAGTATACTGGGGGATTCGTATGGCTACACCTTC.

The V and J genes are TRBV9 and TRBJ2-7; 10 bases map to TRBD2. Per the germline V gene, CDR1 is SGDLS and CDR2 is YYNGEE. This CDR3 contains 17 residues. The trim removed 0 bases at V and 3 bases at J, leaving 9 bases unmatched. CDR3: CASSVAAGTSASYEQYF. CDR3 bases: TGTGCCAGCAGCGTAGCGGCCGGGACTAGCGCCAGCTACGAGCAGTACTTC.

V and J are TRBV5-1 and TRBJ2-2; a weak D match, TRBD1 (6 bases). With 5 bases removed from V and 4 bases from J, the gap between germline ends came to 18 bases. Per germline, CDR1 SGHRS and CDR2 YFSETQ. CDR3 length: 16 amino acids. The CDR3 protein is CASSQDSVHSTGELFF. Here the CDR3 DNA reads TGCGCCAGCAGTCAGGACAGCGTCCACTCCACCGGGGAGCTGTTTTTT.

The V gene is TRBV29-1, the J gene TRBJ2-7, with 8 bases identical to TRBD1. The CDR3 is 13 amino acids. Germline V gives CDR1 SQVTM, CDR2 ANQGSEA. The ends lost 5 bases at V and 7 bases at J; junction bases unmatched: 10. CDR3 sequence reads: CSVSGTGLGEQYF. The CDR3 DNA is TGCAGCGTTTCCGGGACAGGTCTTGGAGAGCAGTACTTC.

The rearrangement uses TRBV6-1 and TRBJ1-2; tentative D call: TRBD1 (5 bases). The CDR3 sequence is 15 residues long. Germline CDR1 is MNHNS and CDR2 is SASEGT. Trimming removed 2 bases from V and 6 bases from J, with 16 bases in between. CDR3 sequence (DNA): TGTGCCAGCAGTGAAAGCGGGGTTTGGGGCGATGGCTACACCTTC. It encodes CASSESGVWGDGYTF.

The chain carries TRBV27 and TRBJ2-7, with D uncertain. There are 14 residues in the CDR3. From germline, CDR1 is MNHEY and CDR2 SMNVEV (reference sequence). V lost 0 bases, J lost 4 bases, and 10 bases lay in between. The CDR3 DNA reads TGTGCCAGCAGTTTATCCCTGTCTAATTACGAGCAGTACTTC. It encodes CASSLSLSNYEQYF.

CDR3 nucleotides: TGTGCCAGCAGTCCCCTGCAGGGGGCGCAGGAGACCCAGTACTTC. Translated: CASSPLQGAQETQYF. The genes are TRBV27 and TRBJ2-5, with 8 positions matching TRBD1. This CDR3 has 15 amino acids. V gave up 5 bases and J gave up 5 bases; unmatched junction bases: 10. Germline-derived CDR1 and CDR2 are MNHEY and SMNVEV (reference sequence).

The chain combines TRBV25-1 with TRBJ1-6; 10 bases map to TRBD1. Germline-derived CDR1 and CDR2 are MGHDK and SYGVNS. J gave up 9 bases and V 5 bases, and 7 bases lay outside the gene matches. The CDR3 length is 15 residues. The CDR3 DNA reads TGTGCCAGCAGTCAAAGGGACAGGGGCTTTTCACCCCTCCACTTT. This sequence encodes CASSQRDRGFSPLHF. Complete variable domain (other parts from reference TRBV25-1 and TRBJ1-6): EADIYQTPRYLVIGTGKKITLECSQTMGHDKMYWYQQDPGMELHLIHYSYGVNSTEKGDLSSESTVSRIRTEHFPLTLESARPSHTSQYLCASSQRDRGFSPLHFGNGTRLTVT.

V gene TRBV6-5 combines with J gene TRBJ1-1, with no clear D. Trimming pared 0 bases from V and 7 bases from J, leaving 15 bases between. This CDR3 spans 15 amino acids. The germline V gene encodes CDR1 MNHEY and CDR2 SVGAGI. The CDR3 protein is CASSYSNPPADEAFF. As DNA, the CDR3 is TGTGCCAGCAGTTACTCGAACCCCCCCGCGGATGAAGCTTTCTTT.

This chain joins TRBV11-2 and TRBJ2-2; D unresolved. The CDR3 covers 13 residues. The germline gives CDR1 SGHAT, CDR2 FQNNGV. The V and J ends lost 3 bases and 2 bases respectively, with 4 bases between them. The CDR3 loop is CASSFGNTGELFF. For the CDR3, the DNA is TGTGCCAGCAGCTTCGGTAACACCGGGGAGCTGTTTTTT.

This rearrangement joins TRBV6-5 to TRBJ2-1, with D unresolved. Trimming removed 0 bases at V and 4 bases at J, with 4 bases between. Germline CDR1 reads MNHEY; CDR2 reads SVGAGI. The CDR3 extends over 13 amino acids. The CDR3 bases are TGTGCCAGCAGTTACTCGGGATACAATGAGCAGTTCTTC. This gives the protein CASSYSGYNEQFF.